Sequencing of this T cell receptor (beta chain) was carried out in a study of molecular identifiers for immune sequencing clone quantification. Findings of the study overall: In cases of identical TCR molecules sharing a barcode, highly expanded clone sizes could be underestimated. Detecting spiked Jurkat TCR RNA from one cell among some 990,000 naive cells was reportedly possible.

The CDR3 is 13 amino acids. V was cut by 4 bases and J by 3 bases, with 9 bases left in between. Germline V gives CDR1 MGHRA, CDR2 YSYEKL. Bulk TCR library preparation followed previously described methods with listed TCR primers. TCRdb re-called the PCR reads with MiXCR, one entry per CDR3 protein. The table lists a few hundred thousand distinct CDR3 sequences, 24% of them singletons, with roughly 0.7% in the top ten. Remarks on this clonotype: The antigen is unknown.

This chain links TRBV4-1 with TRBJ1-1; D is uncertain. Sequencing was carried out using naive CD8+ T cells from blood, with Jurkat cell RNA spiked in. Specified subset: FACS-sorted CD8+CD4-CCR7+CD45RA+ naive T cells. The sequence came from a human donor in good health. Some libraries in this study had Jurkat cell RNA spiked in. CDR3 sequence: CASSLHTDTEAFF. The CDR3 nucleotides are TGCGCCAGCAGCCTACATACGGACACTGAAGCTTTCTTT.